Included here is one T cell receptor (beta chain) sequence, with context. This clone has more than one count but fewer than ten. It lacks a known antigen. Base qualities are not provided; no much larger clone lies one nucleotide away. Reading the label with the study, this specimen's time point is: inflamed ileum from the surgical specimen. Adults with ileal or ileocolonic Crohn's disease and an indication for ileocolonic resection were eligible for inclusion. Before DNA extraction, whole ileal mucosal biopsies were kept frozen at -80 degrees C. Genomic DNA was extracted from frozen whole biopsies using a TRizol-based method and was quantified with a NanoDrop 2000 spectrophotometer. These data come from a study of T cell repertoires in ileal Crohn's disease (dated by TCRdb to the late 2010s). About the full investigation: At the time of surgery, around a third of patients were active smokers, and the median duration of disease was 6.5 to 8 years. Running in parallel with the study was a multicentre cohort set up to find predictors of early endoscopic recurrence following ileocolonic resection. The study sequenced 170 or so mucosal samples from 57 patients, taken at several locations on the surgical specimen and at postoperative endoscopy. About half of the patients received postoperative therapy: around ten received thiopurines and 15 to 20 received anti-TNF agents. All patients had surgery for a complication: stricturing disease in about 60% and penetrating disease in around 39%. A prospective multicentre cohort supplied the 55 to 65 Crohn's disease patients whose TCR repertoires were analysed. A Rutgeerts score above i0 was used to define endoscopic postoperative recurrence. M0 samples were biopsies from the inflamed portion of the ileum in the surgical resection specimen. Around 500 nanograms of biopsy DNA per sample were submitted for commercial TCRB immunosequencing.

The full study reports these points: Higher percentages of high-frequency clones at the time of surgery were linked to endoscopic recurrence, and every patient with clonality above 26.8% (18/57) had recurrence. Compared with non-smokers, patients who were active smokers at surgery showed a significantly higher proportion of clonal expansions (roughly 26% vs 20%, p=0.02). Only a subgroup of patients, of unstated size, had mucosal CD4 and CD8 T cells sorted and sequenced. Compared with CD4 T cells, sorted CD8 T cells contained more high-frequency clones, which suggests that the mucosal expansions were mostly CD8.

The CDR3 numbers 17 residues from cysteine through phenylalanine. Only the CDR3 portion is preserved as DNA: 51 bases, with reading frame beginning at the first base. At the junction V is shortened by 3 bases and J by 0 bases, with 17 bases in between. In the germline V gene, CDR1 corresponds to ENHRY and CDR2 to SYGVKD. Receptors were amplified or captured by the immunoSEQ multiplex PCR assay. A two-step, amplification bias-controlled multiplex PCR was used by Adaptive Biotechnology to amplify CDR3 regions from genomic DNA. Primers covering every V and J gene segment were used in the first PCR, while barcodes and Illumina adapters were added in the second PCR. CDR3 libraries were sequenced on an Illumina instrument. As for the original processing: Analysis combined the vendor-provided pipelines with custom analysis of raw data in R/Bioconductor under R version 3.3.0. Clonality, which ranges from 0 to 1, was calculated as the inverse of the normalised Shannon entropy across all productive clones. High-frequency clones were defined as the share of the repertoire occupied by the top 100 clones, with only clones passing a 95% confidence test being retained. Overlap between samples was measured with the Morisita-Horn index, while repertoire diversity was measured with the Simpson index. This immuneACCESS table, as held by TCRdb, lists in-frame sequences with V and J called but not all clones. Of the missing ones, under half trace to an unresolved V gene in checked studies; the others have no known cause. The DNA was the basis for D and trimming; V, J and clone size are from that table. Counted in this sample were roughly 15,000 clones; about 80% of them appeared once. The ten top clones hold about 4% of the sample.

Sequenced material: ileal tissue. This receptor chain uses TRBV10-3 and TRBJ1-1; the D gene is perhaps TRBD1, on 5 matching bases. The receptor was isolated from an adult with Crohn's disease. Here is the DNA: TGTGCCATCAGTGACCCTGACAGATTCACCCTGAACACTGAAGCTTTCTTT. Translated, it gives CAISDPDRFTLNTEAFF.